Reported below is one TCR beta chain. Only in-frame clones appear in the TCRdb table, and some are missing; sequencing was by immunoSEQ multiplex PCR. Counted here are some 490,000 clones, 81% occurring once; the ten biggest clones make up roughly 13%. The data are from a study of shared clonotypes between healthy human individuals. Germline V gene sequence: CDR1 SGHAT, CDR2 FQNNGV. There are 13 residues in the CDR3. The V end was cut by 0 bases, the J end by 5 bases, with 7 bases between. The sequenced material came from PBMCs. The sequence came from a woman between 40 and 50 years old in good health. Some clones in this sample may be carry-over from other donors' samples. V usage is TRBV11-2 and J usage is TRBJ1-2; D unclear. CDR3 DNA: TGTGCCAGCAGCTTAGATTGGGAATATGGCTACACCTTC. Encoded protein: CASSLDWEYGYTF.